A single sample is the source of the 21 T cell receptor beta chains below, sequenced in a study of low-dose radiotherapy and immunotherapy resistance in tumors. cDNA synthesis used a TRAV/TRBV-specific primer set for both chains. TCRs were put through approximately 20 PCR cycles of amplification with Phusion. A constant-region primer and the V-primer adapter served as the primer pair. One entry per CDR3 protein, called by TCRdb with MiXCR from the reads. The sample shows 10,000 to 15,000 distinct CDR3 sequences, 60% of them seen only once. These receptors all come from a human donor with advanced metastatic prostate, ovarian, gallbladder or colorectal cancer (not recorded which). This table probably holds off-target reads from a library built for another chain.

This clonotype has only a few counts. The chain couples TRBV13 to TRBJ2-1; 8 nucleotides agree with TRBD1. CDR3 size: 15 residues. Germline assignment: CDR1 PRHDT and CDR2 FYEKMQ (reference sequence). V was clipped by 8 bases and J by 10 bases; unmatched bases: 16. CDR3: CASFPQGAGELEQFF. CDR3 DNA sequence: TGTGCCAGCTTTCCCCAGGGGGCAGGAGAGCTAGAGCAGTTCTTC.

The chain combines TRBV2 with TRBJ1-1; unclear D gene. The CDR3 spans 11 residues. V was trimmed by 6 bases and J by 5 bases, leaving 7 bases between them. Germline V CDR1 and CDR2: SNHLY, FYNNEI. CDR3 nucleotides: TGTGCCAGCAGAAGGGAGACTGAAGCTTTCTTT. It encodes CASRRETEAFF.

This clonotype was seen only a few times. V and J are TRBV28 and TRBJ2-1; a weak D match, TRBD2 (5 bases). The CDR3 extends over 14 amino acids. V was clipped by 7 bases and J by 5 bases, with 15 bases between them. Germline V CDR1 and CDR2: MDHEN, SYDVKM. CDR3 protein: CASTEPGIHNEQFF. For the CDR3, the DNA is TGTGCCAGCACCGAGCCGGGGATCCACAATGAGCAGTTCTTC.

The chain carries TRBV18 and TRBJ2-2; either TRBD1 or TRBD2 may supply D (5 bases each). Germline V gene sequence: CDR1 KGHSH, CDR2 LQKENI. The CDR3 has 16 amino acids. Deletions cut 0 bases from V and 0 bases from J, with 8 bases between. CDR3 amino acids: CASSPPQGPNTGELFF. The CDR3, as DNA: TGTGCCAGCTCACCACCGCAGGGACCGAACACCGGGGAGCTGTTTTTT.

This clonotype is a singleton in its sample. The V gene is TRBV18, the J gene TRBJ2-1; D is tentatively TRBD1 or TRBD2 (5 bases each). V was cut by 3 bases and J by 10 bases, with 13 bases left in between. CDR3 length: 13 residues. Germline V gene lookup returns CDR1 KGHSH and CDR2 LQKENI. CDR3 sequence reads: CASSPGERLEQFF. The CDR3 DNA is TGTGCCAGCTCACCGGGGGAGCGGCTGGAGCAGTTCTTC.

The chain employs TRBV29-1 and TRBJ2-1; TRBD2 agrees at 14 bases. V lost 3 bases, J lost 9 bases, and 7 bases stayed unmatched. The germline V gene encodes CDR1 SQVTM and CDR2 ANQGSEA. The CDR3 totals 15 residues. The CDR3 DNA follows: TGCAGCGTTGATCTCGGACTAGCGGGAGGAGCTGAGCAGTTCTTC. It encodes CSVDLGLAGGAEQFF.

V is TRBV7-9 and J is TRBJ1-1; D is perhaps TRBD1 (5 bases). Trimming took 0 bases from V and 0 from J, leaving 8 bases between them. CDR1 and CDR2 (germline): SEHNR, FQNEAQ (reference sequence). This CDR3 contains 15 residues. The CDR3 spells CASSLAGTVNTEAFF. The DNA of the CDR3 is TGTGCCAGCAGCTTAGCCGGGACCGTGAACACTGAAGCTTTCTTT.

J is TRBJ2-5 and V is TRBV29-1, with 11 bases aligning to TRBD2. CDR3 length equals 16 residues. The germline gives CDR1 SQVTM, CDR2 ANQGSEA. The junction had 10 bases not matched to a gene; V was cut back by 2 bases and J by 5 bases. CDR3 nucleotides: TGCAGCGTTGAACTGGAACTAGCGGGAGTAGGGGAGACCCAGTACTTC. Encoded protein: CSVELELAGVGETQYF.

The chain carries TRBV5-8 and TRBJ2-4; unclear D gene. V dropped 4 bases and J dropped 0 bases, with 11 bases sitting between them. CDR1 is SGHTS, CDR2 YDEGEE, per germline. CDR3 length equals 15 residues. CDR3 sequence (DNA): TGTGCCAGCAGCCTTATACGGCTAGCCAAAAACATTCAGTACTTC. Translated: CASSLIRLAKNIQYF.

The chain has TRBV18 and TRBJ2-5; 9 nucleotides match TRBD2. The CDR3 is 15 residues long. Germline CDR1 and CDR2: KGHSH and LQKENI. Trimming removed 6 bases from V and 2 bases from J; junction bases left unmatched: 7. In nucleotides, the CDR3 is TGTGCCAGCTCGTTAGGACTAGCGACGCAAGAGACCCAGTACTTC. This gives the protein CASSLGLATQETQYF.

This chain joins TRBV28 and TRBJ2-3, with 7 bases that match TRBD1. This CDR3 is 14 amino acids long. Trimming removed 7 bases from V and 4 bases from J; junction bases left unmatched: 8. Germline V gene lookup returns CDR1 MDHEN and CDR2 SYDVKM. The CDR3 DNA reads as TGTGCCAGCAAAGGGGGACAGAGCTCAGATACGCAGTATTTT. Translation gives CASKGGQSSDTQYF.

The chain recombines TRBV20-1 with TRBJ2-3; D is possibly TRBD2 (7 bases). Germline values: CDR1 DFQATT, CDR2 SNEGSKA (reference sequence). This CDR3 has 17 amino acids. V shed 3 bases and J shed 5 bases, with 24 bases lying between them. Written as DNA, the CDR3 is TGCAGTGCTAGCCCCCCCCCAGGGGCGGGGGAAGAAGATACGCAGTATTTT. Translated: CSASPPPGAGEEDTQYF.

The chain combines TRBV28 with TRBJ1-5; no reliable D call. V shed 2 bases and J shed 4 bases, with 6 bases lying between them. CDR3 size: 13 residues. Looked up from germline, CDR1 is MDHEN and CDR2 is SYDVKM. This chain's CDR3 is CASSLMGNQPQHF. The CDR3 DNA sequence: TGTGCCAGCAGTTTAATGGGGAATCAGCCCCAGCATTTT. The complete variable domain, with remaining parts taken from reference TRBV28 and TRBJ1-5, reads DVKVTQSSRYLVKRTGEKVFLECVQDMDHENMFWYRQDPGLGLRLIYFSYDVKMKEKGDIPEGYSVSREKKERFSLILESASTNQTSMYLCASSLMGNQPQHFGDGTRLSIL.

The chain links TRBV7-2 to TRBJ2-1, with 12 nucleotides matching TRBD2. The CDR3 totals 16 residues. Trimming took 5 bases from V and 3 from J; bases not matched to a gene: 5. Per germline, CDR1 SGHTA and CDR2 FQGNSA. CDR3 loop: CASSPKGLAGYNEQFF. In DNA, the CDR3 is TGTGCCAGCAGCCCGAAGGGACTAGCGGGCTACAATGAGCAGTTCTTC.

The V call is TRBV2, the J call TRBJ2-3; the match to TRBD2 covers 7 bases. The J segment lost 0 bases and the V segment lost 7 bases, leaving 7 bases of the junction unmatched. Per the germline V gene, CDR1 is SNHLY and CDR2 is FYNNEI. The CDR3 has 15 amino acids. The CDR3: CASTLLAPSTDTQYF. CDR3 sequence (DNA): TGTGCCAGCACCCTACTAGCGCCTAGCACAGATACGCAGTATTTT.

This clonotype was counted only a few times. CDR3 DNA: TGTGCCATCAGTGAACTGCAGGGGCAAGGGGCAGATACGCAGTATTTT. Translated: CAISELQGQGADTQYF. This sequence joins TRBV10-3 and TRBJ2-3; D might be TRBD1 (6 bases). The CDR3 length is 16 residues. The germline CDR1 and CDR2 sequences are ENHRY and SYGVKD. V gave up 3 bases and J gave up 4 bases, with 17 bases separating them.

CDR3 DNA sequence: TGCGCCAGCAGCTTAGTGGTTATGAACACTGAAGCTTTCTTT. Translation gives CASSLVVMNTEAFF. The rearrangement uses TRBV5-1 and TRBJ1-1; the D is unclear. CDR3 length equals 14 residues. Germline lookup yields CDR1 SGHRS and CDR2 YFSETQ. V lost 2 bases and J lost 0, with 8 bases in between.

This clonotype was counted only a few times. The V and J genes are TRBV5-1 and TRBJ1-5, with unresolved D. Germline CDR1 SGHRS, CDR2 YFSETQ. The CDR3 consists of 14 residues. Trimming stripped 2 bases from V and 5 bases from J, with 11 bases between. DNA of the CDR3: TGCGCCAGCAGCTTTGATGGCACCTATCAGCCCCAGCATTTT. It encodes CASSFDGTYQPQHF.

V gene TRBV11-3 combines with J gene TRBJ2-7; D ambiguous. The V gene lost 1 base and the J gene lost 7 bases, with 11 bases spanning the gap. CDR3 size: 13 residues. CDR1 and CDR2 (germline): SGHNT, YENEEA. CDR3 DNA sequence: TGTGCCAGCAGCTTAGTCGGCGAGAGGGAGCAGTACTTC. Translated: CASSLVGEREQYF.

This clonotype was recorded a few times. The chain carries TRBV28 and TRBJ1-2; unclear D gene. CDR3 size: 15 residues. Germline V gene data show CDR1 as MDHEN and CDR2 as SYDVKM. With 5 bases removed from V and 8 bases from J, the gap between germline ends came to 21 bases. The CDR3 loop reads CASSRTSARLSGYTF. For the CDR3, the DNA is TGTGCCAGCAGTCGGACCTCGGCCAGGTTGAGCGGCTACACCTTC.

Note on this clonotype: One end of the junction is discordant with germline, which a read error may explain. The chain uses TRBV28 and TRBJ2-1, with a weak D call TRBD1 (6 bases). The V gene's germline CDR1 is MDHEN and CDR2 SYDVKM. The CDR3 sequence is 13 residues long. CDR3 residues: CASRATAGASSVF. The CDR3 DNA follows: TGTGCCAGCAGGGCCACCGCAGGGGCCTCCTCGGTCTTC.